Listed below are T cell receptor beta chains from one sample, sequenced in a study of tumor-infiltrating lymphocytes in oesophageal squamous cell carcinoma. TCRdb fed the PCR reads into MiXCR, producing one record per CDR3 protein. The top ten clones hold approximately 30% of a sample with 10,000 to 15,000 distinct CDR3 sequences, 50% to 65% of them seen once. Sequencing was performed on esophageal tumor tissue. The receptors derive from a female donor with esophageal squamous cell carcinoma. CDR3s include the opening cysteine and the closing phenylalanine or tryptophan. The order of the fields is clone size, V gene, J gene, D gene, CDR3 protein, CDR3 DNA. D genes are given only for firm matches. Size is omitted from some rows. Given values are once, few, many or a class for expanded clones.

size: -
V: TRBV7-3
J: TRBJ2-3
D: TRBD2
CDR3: CASSSRLAGGVDTQYF
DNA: TGTGCCAGCAGCTCCCGACTAGCGGGAGGGGTGGATACGCAGTATTTT

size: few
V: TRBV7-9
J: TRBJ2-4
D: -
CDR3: CASSLMGDKNIQYF
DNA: TGTGCCAGCAGCTTAATGGGGGACAAAAACATTCAGTACTTC

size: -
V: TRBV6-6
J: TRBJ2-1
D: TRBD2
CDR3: CASSYGKLAGVNNEQFF
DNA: TGTGCCAGCAGTTACGGGAAACTAGCGGGAGTTAATAATGAGCAGTTCTTC

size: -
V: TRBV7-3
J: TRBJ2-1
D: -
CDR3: CASSLKGDRLANINEQFF
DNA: TGTGCCAGCAGCTTAAAAGGTGATAGGCTAGCTAACATTAATGAGCAGTTCTTC

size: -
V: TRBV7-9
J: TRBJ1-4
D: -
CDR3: CASSPSQTREKLFF
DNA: TGTGCCAGCAGCCCCTCCCAAACGAGGGAAAAACTGTTTTTT

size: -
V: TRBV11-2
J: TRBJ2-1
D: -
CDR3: CASSLDDGTEFEQFF
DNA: TGTGCCAGCAGCTTAGATGACGGAACCGAGTTTGAGCAGTTCTTC

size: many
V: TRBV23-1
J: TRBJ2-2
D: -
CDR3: CASSLRARQPNPTSNTGELFF
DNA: TGCGCCAGCAGTCTCAGGGCGAGACAGCCCAATCCCACCTCGAACACCGGGGAGCTGTTTTTT

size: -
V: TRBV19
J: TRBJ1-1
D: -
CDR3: CASSTPLLNTEAFF
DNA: TGTGCCAGTAGTACACCTTTACTCAACACTGAAGCTTTCTTT

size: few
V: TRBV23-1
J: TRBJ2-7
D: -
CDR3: CASSQPDFYEQYF
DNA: TGCGCCAGCAGTCAGCCGGACTTCTACGAGCAGTACTTC

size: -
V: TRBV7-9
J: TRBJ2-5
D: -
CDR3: CASSGGLGETQYF
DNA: TGTGCCAGCAGCGGGGGGTTAGGAGAGACCCAGTACTTC

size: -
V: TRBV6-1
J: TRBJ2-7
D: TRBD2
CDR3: CASSKPGGSDTQYF
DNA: TGTGCCAGCAGTAAACCGGGAGGGTCAGATACGCAGTACTTC

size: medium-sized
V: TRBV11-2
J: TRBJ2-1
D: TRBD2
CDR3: CASSLTGGPPRDEQFF
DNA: TGTGCCAGCAGCTTAACGGGAGGGCCCCCGAGGGATGAGCAGTTCTTC

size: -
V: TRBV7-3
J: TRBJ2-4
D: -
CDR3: CASSSQPGLNIQYF
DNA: TGTGCCAGCAGCTCCCAACCGGGACTAAACATTCAGTACTTC

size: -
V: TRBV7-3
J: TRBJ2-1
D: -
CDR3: CASSFGPNEQFF
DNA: TGTGCCAGCAGCTTCGGCCCGAATGAGCAGTTCTTC

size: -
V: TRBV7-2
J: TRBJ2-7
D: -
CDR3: CASSFNLGAPASEQYF
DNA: TGTGCCAGCAGCTTTAATCTGGGGGCCCCCGCCTCCGAGCAGTACTTC

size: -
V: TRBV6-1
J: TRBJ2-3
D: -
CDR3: CASSEEAGGTDTQYF
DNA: TGTGCCAGCAGTGAAGAGGCTGGGGGCACAGATACGCAGTATTTT

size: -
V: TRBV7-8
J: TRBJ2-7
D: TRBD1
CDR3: CASSLGRTGKGFF
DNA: TGTGCCAGCAGCTTAGGCAGGACAGGGAAGGGGTTCTTC

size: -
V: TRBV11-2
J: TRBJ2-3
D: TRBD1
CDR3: CASSLDLWDRVTDTQYF
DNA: TGTGCCAGCAGCTTAGATCTGTGGGACAGGGTCACAGATACGCAGTATTTT

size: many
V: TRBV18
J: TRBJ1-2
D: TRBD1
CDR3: CASSQDLQGANYGYTF
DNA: TGTGCCAGCTCACAAGACCTCCAGGGGGCTAACTATGGCTACACCTTC

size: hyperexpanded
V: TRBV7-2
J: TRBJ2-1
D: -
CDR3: CASSLTSIEQFF
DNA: TGTGCCAGCAGCTTAACTAGCATTGAGCAGTTCTTC

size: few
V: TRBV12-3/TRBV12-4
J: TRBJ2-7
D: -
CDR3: CASSFRYEAYEQYF
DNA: TGTGCCAGCAGTTTCAGATATGAGGCCTACGAGCAGTACTTC